The 19 T cell receptor beta chains given below trace back to one sample, sequenced in a study of cytomegalovirus exposure and HLA in healthy donors. Both 60 Vbeta primers and 13 Jbeta primers went into the PCR. The assay was immunoSEQ multiplex PCR, and TCRdb's table has in-frame clones only and misses some. The data show 90,000 to 110,000 clones, roughly 15% seen once. Sequenced sample: PBMCs. The receptors stem from a female donor in good health and CMV-seronegative.

The table lists this clone with a few counts. This chain uses TRBV18 with TRBJ1-1, with 7 bases identical to TRBD1. The CDR3 is 16 residues long. V lost 3 bases and J lost 7; bases outside the gene matches: 14. The germline CDR1 and CDR2 sequences are KGHSH and LQKENI. The CDR3 bases are TGTGCCAGCTCACCCAGACAGGGCGCGAGAGGTGGTGAAGCTTTCTTT. Translation: CASSPRQGARGGEAFF.

This clone was observed a few times. This rearrangement joins TRBV5-4 to TRBJ1-2; tentatively, D is TRBD1 (5 bases). Trimming pared 5 bases from V and 6 bases from J, leaving 11 bases between. CDR3 size: 12 residues. The germline V gene has CDR1 SGHNT and CDR2 YYREEE (reference sequence). CDR3 sequence reads: CASRIGEDGYTF. The CDR3, as DNA: TGTGCCAGCAGGATAGGGGAAGATGGCTACACCTTC.

The genes are TRBV30 and TRBJ2-3; 8 bases line up with TRBD1. The ends lost 0 bases at V and 2 bases at J; junction bases unmatched: 7. This CDR3 region has 16 residues. Germline lookup yields CDR1 GTSNPN and CDR2 SVGIG (reference sequence). The CDR3 nucleotides read TGTGCCTGGAGTGTATTCCCAGGGGGCTACACAGATACGCAGTATTTT. It codes for CAWSVFPGGYTDTQYF.

This clone was counted a few times. The V gene is TRBV7-8, the J gene TRBJ2-3; D uncertain. The CDR3 loop spans 13 amino acids. CDR1 is SGHVS and CDR2 is FQNEAQ in the germline V gene. Trimming took 0 bases from V and 4 from J, leaving 5 bases between them. Here the CDR3 DNA reads TGTGCCAGCAGCTTAGCACTCCCAGATACGCAGTATTTT. The encoded protein is CASSLALPDTQYF.

This sequence joins TRBV18 and TRBJ2-5; D might be TRBD1 (5 bases). This CDR3 has 15 residues. Germline assignment: CDR1 KGHSH and CDR2 LQKENI. V lost 1 base and J 2 bases, leaving 11 bases between the germline ends. In nucleotides, the CDR3 is TGTGCCAGCTCACCACGGGATCCAGGGCAAGAGACCCAGTACTTC. Its protein is CASSPRDPGQETQYF.

The chain has TRBV6-5 and TRBJ1-2; 7 bases map to TRBD1. The CDR3 has 15 amino acids. Germline values: CDR1 MNHEY, CDR2 SVGAGI. Germline trimming cut 0 bases from V and 5 bases from J; bases unmatched to any gene: 6. The CDR3 is CASSYSKTGRYGYTF. CDR3 nucleotide sequence: TGTGCCAGCAGTTACTCGAAGACAGGGAGGTATGGCTACACCTTC.

The genes are TRBV5-1 and TRBJ2-6, with D uncertain. In germline, CDR1 is SGHRS, CDR2 YFSETQ. The CDR3 totals 17 residues. Trimming cost V 4 bases and J 0 bases, with 14 bases left between them. This CDR3 is CASSSEIRLSGANVLTF. CDR3 DNA sequence: TGCGCCAGCAGCAGTGAGATCAGGCTCTCTGGGGCCAACGTCCTGACTTTC.

V and J are TRBV9 and TRBJ2-5, with 8 positions matching TRBD1. Germline V gives CDR1 SGDLS, CDR2 YYNGEE. V was pared by 0 bases and J by 5 bases, with 6 bases of the junction left unmatched. The CDR3 is 15 residues long. The CDR3 DNA follows: TGTGCCAGCAGCGTAGGGACAGGGTGGGTGGAGACCCAGTACTTC. It codes for CASSVGTGWVETQYF.

V and J are TRBV6-5 and TRBJ1-1; the D gene is possibly TRBD1 (5 bases). The germline V gene encodes CDR1 MNHEY and CDR2 SVGAGI. The ends were cut back, 6 bases at V and 8 bases at J, with 19 bases in the middle. The CDR3 length is 14 residues. CDR3 sequence (DNA): TGTGCCAGCAGGCCCTCGGGCAGGGCTAAAGAAGCTTTCTTT. Translating gives CASRPSGRAKEAFF.

V usage is TRBV6-5 and J usage is TRBJ1-6, with a possible D match to TRBD1 (5 bases). Germline V lookup: CDR1 MNHEY, CDR2 SVGAGI. The CDR3 is 16 amino acids. Trimming removed 3 bases from V and 10 bases from J, with 19 bases in between. CDR3 nucleotides: TGTGCCAGCAGTTATACGCCCCCTTGGACATACTCACCCCTCCACTTT. Amino acids: CASSYTPPWTYSPLHF.

The V gene is TRBV10-3, the J gene TRBJ1-2, with D unresolved. The CDR3 contains 14 residues. Trimming stripped 8 bases from V and 8 bases from J, with 21 bases between. The germline gives CDR1 ENHRY, CDR2 SYGVKD. CDR3 protein: CAIASQKEVIGYTF. CDR3 sequence (DNA): TGTGCCATCGCGAGCCAAAAGGAGGTGATAGGCTACACCTTC.

This rearrangement joins TRBV7-2 to TRBJ1-1, with 7 positions matching TRBD1. The CDR3 has 15 amino acids. Germline CDR1 reads SGHTA; CDR2 reads FQGNSA. J gave up 0 bases and V 6 bases, and 7 bases lay outside the gene matches. The CDR3 here is CASRKGQPLNTEAFF. DNA for the CDR3: TGTGCCAGCAGAAAGGGACAGCCGCTGAACACTGAAGCTTTCTTT.

The chain joins TRBV4-2 to TRBJ2-5, with a weak D call TRBD1 (6 bases). The V gene lost 0 bases and the J gene lost 5 bases, with 13 bases spanning the gap. Per germline, CDR1 LGHNA and CDR2 YNFKEQ. CDR3 length: 15 residues. The CDR3 sequence is CASSQDGGRDETQYF. The DNA of the CDR3 is TGTGCCAGCAGCCAAGATGGGGGCAGGGATGAGACCCAGTACTTC.

This clone showed up just a few times. V is TRBV19 and J is TRBJ2-2, with a possible D match to TRBD1 (6 bases). Trimming cost V 8 bases and J 6 bases, with 16 bases left between them. The CDR3 is 14 amino acids. From germline, CDR1 is LNHDA and CDR2 SQIVND (reference sequence). The CDR3 DNA follows: TGTGCCAGTCAAGATACAAACAGGGCCGGGGAGCTGTTTTTT. Protein: CASQDTNRAGELFF.

For this clone: Other nucleotide sequences in the sample specify the same CDR3. The chain couples TRBV7-9 to TRBJ1-1; weak D call: TRBD1 (5 bases). This CDR3 spans 15 amino acids. Trimming left V 1 base short and J 0 bases short, with 9 bases between. Germline values: CDR1 SEHNR, CDR2 FQNEAQ (reference sequence). CDR3 protein: CASSLEGALNTEAFF. CDR3 DNA: TGTGCCAGCAGCTTAGAAGGGGCCCTGAACACTGAAGCTTTCTTT.

This clone showed up just a few times. This chain joins TRBV5-1 and TRBJ2-5; 10 bases line up with TRBD1. The V and J ends lost 6 bases and 5 bases, in that order; junction bases with no gene match: 10. The CDR3 loop spans 15 amino acids. Germline-derived CDR1 and CDR2 are SGHRS and YFSETQ. The CDR3, as DNA: TGCGCCAGCACCTCTGACAGGGGGCTTGTGGAGACCCAGTACTTC. It translates to CASTSDRGLVETQYF. The full variable domain, in which reference TRBV5-1 and TRBJ2-5 provide the parts outside the CDR3, is KAGVTQTPRYLIKTRGQQVTLSCSPISGHRSVSWYQQTPGQGLQFLFEYFSETQRNKGNFPGRFSGRQFSNSRSEMNVSTLELGDSALYLCASTSDRGLVETQYFGPGTRLLVL.

The V gene is TRBV4-2, the J gene TRBJ2-5, with D perhaps TRBD2 (6 bases). The CDR3 has 14 residues. The ends were cut back, 2 bases at V and 3 bases at J, with 10 bases in the middle. CDR1 is LGHNA, CDR2 YNFKEQ, per germline. The chain's CDR3 is CASSQSGQKETQYF. In DNA form, the CDR3 reads TGTGCCAGCAGCCAAAGCGGGCAAAAAGAGACCCAGTACTTC.

This clone has at least ten counts. The chain uses TRBV2 and TRBJ2-7, with 9 positions matching TRBD1. CDR1 and CDR2 from the germline V gene are SNHLY and FYNNEI. Trimming at V came to 6 bases and at J to 3 bases, leaving 6 bases not matched to a gene. The length of the CDR3 is 14 residues. The CDR3 loop reads CASRGQGGIYEQYF. CDR3 in DNA: TGTGCCAGCAGGGGACAGGGTGGGATCTACGAGCAGTACTTC.

The chain links TRBV29-1 to TRBJ2-7, with D unclear. Germline lookup yields CDR1 SQVTM and CDR2 ANQGSEA. V was trimmed by 3 bases and J by 3 bases, leaving 9 bases between them. This CDR3 is built from 12 residues. The CDR3 bases are TGCAGCGTTGATGGGCTGGACTACGAGCAGTACTTC. Its translation: CSVDGLDYEQYF.